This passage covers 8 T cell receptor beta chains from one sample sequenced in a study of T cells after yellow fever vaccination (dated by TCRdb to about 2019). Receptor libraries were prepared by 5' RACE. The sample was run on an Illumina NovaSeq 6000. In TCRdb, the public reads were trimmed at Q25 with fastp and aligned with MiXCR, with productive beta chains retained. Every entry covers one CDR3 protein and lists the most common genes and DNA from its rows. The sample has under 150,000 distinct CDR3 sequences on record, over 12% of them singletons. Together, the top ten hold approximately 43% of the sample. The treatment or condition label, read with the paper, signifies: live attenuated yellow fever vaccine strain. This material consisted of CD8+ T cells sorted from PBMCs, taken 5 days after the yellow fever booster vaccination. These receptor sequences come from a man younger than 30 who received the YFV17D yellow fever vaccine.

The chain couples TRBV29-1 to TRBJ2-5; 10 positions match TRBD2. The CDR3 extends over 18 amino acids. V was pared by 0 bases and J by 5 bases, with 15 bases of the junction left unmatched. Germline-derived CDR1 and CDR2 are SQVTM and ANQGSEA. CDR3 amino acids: CSVEDGSGSGGAWETQYF. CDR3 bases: TGCAGCGTTGAAGATGGGAGCGGGAGCGGGGGGGCTTGGGAGACCCAGTACTTC. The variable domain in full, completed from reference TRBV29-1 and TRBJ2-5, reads SAVISQKPSRDICQRGTSLTIQCQVDSQVTMMFWYRQQPGQSLTLIATANQGSEATYESGFVIDKFPISRPNLTFSTLTVSNMSPEDSSIYLCSVEDGSGSGGAWETQYFGPGTRLLVL.

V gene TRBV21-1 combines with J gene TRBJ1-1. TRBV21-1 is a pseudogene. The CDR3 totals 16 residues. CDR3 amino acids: CASSNATRGVDTEAFF. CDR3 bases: TGTGCCAGCAGCAACGCCACGCGGGGGGTGGACACTGAAGCTTTCTTT.

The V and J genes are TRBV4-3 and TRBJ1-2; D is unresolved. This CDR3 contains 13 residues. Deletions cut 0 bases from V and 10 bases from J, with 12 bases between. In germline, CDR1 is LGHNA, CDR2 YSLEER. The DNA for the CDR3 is TGCGCCAGCAGCCAAGATTTCGCCGGCCACTACACCTTC. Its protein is CASSQDFAGHYTF.

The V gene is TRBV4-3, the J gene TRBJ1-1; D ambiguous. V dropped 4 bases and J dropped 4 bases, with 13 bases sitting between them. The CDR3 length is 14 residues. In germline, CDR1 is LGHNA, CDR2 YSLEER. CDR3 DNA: TGCGCCAGCAGCCCGTCGATCGTTGCCACTGAAGCTTTCTTT. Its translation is CASSPSIVATEAFF.

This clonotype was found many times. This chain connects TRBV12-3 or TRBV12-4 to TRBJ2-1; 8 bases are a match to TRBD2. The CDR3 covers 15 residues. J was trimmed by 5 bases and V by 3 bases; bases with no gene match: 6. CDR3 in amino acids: CASSFRGGTDNEQFF. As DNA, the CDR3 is TGTGCCAGCAGTTTTCGGGGGGGCACGGACAATGAGCAGTTCTTC.

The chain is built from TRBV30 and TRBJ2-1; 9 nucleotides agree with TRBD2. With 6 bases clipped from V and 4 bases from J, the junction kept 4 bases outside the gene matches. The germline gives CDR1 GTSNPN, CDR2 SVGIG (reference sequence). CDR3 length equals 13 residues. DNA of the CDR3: TGTGCCTGTTCTAGCGGGGCATACAATGAGCAGTTCTTC. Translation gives CACSSGAYNEQFF.

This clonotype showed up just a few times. CDR3 DNA: TGTGCCAGCAGCTTAGGAGGGCCAGGGGGAGGCACTGAAGCTTTCTTT. Protein: CASSLGGPGGGTEAFF. The rearrangement uses TRBV7-9 and TRBJ1-1, with TRBD1 matching over 7 bases. This CDR3 has 16 amino acids. The junction had 9 bases not matched to a gene; V was cut back by 1 base and J by 4 bases. Germline lookup yields CDR1 SEHNR and CDR2 FQNEAQ (reference sequence).

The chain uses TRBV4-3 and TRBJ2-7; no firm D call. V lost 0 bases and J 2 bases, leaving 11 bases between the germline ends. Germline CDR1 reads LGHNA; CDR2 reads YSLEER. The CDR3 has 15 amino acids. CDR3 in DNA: TGCGCCAGCAGCCAAGATGTGGACCATACCTACGAGCAGTACGTC. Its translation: CASSQDVDHTYEQYV.